These 24 T cell receptor beta chains originate from one sample sequenced in a study of CD8 T cells in ankylosing spondylitis. In TCRdb, the 5' RACE reads were re-called with MiXCR into one record per CDR3 protein. The sample lists about 240,000 distinct CDR3 sequences; around 9.1% were seen once. The sequenced material came from blood, either unsorted or a sorted T cell fraction (not recorded which). These receptors all stem from a male donor with ankylosing spondylitis or in good health (not recorded which).

In DNA, the CDR3 is TGTGCCAGCAGCCCCGGTCCTGCGAACACCGGGGAGCTGTTTTTT. Translating gives CASSPGPANTGELFF. The chain is built from TRBV7-2 and TRBJ2-2; D gene ambiguous. The germline CDR1 and CDR2 sequences are SGHTA and FQGNSA. The CDR3 is 15 residues long. The V end lost 5 bases, the J end lost 0 bases, and 10 bases lay between the germline ends.

In its sample, this clonotype was seen many times. The rearrangement joins TRBV5-1 to TRBJ1-6; a weak D match, TRBD1 (6 bases). The CDR3 is 15 residues long. Germline CDR1 is SGHRS and CDR2 is YFSETQ. V lost 0 bases and J lost 10, with 14 bases in between. CDR3 loop: CASSLEAGARSPLHF. The CDR3 nucleotides read TGCGCCAGCAGCTTGGAGGCAGGGGCGAGATCACCCCTCCACTTT.

The V call is TRBV20-1, the J call TRBJ1-2; TRBD1 matches 7 bases. Germline-derived CDR1 and CDR2 are DFQATT and SNEGSKA (reference sequence). This CDR3 is built from 14 residues. The V and J ends lost 5 bases and 4 bases, in that order; junction bases with no gene match: 10. CDR3 in amino acids: CSARRQGIVYGYTF. CDR3 DNA: TGCAGTGCTCGAAGACAGGGAATTGTCTATGGCTACACCTTC.

In its sample, this clonotype was seen many times. The rearrangement joins TRBV29-1 to TRBJ2-3; D is possibly TRBD1 (5 bases). This CDR3 spans 14 amino acids. The V gene lost 8 bases and the J gene lost 0 bases, with 15 bases spanning the gap. Germline V gene data show CDR1 as SQVTM and CDR2 as ANQGSEA. Written as DNA, the CDR3 is TGCAGCTACCTTCGAGACAGCAGCACAGATACGCAGTATTTT. Amino acid sequence: CSYLRDSSTDTQYF.

In its sample, this clonotype was seen many times. The V and J genes are TRBV3-1 and TRBJ2-1, with 7 bases lining up with TRBD2. V lost 10 bases, J lost 3 bases, and 6 bases stayed unmatched. Germline assignment: CDR1 LGHDT and CDR2 YNNKEL (reference sequence). This CDR3 has 13 amino acids. CDR3 DNA sequence: TGTGCCACTCGGGGGGTCGTCTACAATGAGCAGTTCTTC. Protein product: CATRGVVYNEQFF.

This clonotype has a count of ten or more. The chain has TRBV12-3 or TRBV12-4 and TRBJ2-1; 7 nucleotides line up with TRBD2. This CDR3 is 12 amino acids long. Trimming at V came to 6 bases and at J to 8 bases, leaving 4 bases not matched to a gene. The chain's CDR3 is CASSPGGYEQFF. In DNA form, the CDR3 reads TGTGCCAGCAGCCCCGGGGGGTATGAGCAGTTCTTC.

This clonotype appeared many times. The V and J genes are TRBV12-3 or TRBV12-4 and TRBJ2-7; D possibly corresponds to TRBD2 (6 bases). The ends were cut back, 7 bases at V and 6 bases at J, with 28 bases in the middle. The CDR3 is 17 residues long. CDR3 DNA: TGTGCCAGCAAAACCGACACGACGGGAGAACTAGCCCTCGAGCAGTACTTC. Translated: CASKTDTTGELALEQYF.

This clonotype was seen ten or more times. CDR3 sequence: CASSLLAGTSAGNEQFF. The CDR3 region has the DNA TGCGCCAGCAGCTTGCTAGCGGGGACCTCGGCGGGGAATGAGCAGTTCTTC. The chain uses TRBV5-1 and TRBJ2-1; 9 nucleotides align to TRBD2. Germline V gene sequence: CDR1 SGHRS, CDR2 YFSETQ. The CDR3 is made up of 17 amino acids. With 1 base clipped from V and 7 bases from J, the junction kept 12 bases outside the gene matches.

This chain joins TRBV9 and TRBJ2-5; 15 nucleotides line up with TRBD2. CDR3 length: 19 amino acids. Germline V gives CDR1 SGDLS, CDR2 YYNGEE. J gave up 1 base and V 4 bases, and 11 bases lay outside the gene matches. The CDR3 coding sequence is TGTGCCAGCAGCAAAATGACCGGGACTAGCGGGAGGCCCCAAGAGACCCAGTACTTC. This codes for CASSKMTGTSGRPQETQYF.

In this sample, this clonotype turned up many times. The chain uses TRBV29-1 and TRBJ2-5, with D possibly being TRBD2 (7 bases). Between the trimmed V and J ends, which lost 0 bases and 3 bases, there was a span of 17 bases. The CDR3 has 16 residues. Germline loops: CDR1 SQVTM, CDR2 ANQGSEA. This CDR3 is CSVEEGGLAGEETQYF. The CDR3 nucleotides are TGCAGCGTTGAAGAGGGGGGGCTAGCAGGTGAAGAGACCCAGTACTTC.

This clonotype was seen at least ten times. CDR3 DNA sequence: TGTGCCAGCAGTTCGTCCCCGTACGGCCATGAATGGTACGAGCAGTACTTC. Translating gives CASSSSPYGHEWYEQYF. This chain connects TRBV27 to TRBJ2-7; no clear D. The germline CDR1 and CDR2 sequences are MNHEY and SMNVEV (reference sequence). V was cut by 4 bases and J by 4 bases, with 23 bases left in between. The CDR3 covers 17 residues.

The sample holds many counts of this clonotype. The genes are TRBV4-1 and TRBJ2-3, with 7 nucleotides matching TRBD2. This CDR3 comprises 14 residues. After removal of 3 bases from V and 2 bases from J, the junction contained 2 bases not matched to a gene. Germline V gene sequence: CDR1 MGHRA, CDR2 YSYEKL. The CDR3 nucleotides are TGCGCCAGCAGCCACCGACTAGCCACAGATACGCAGTATTTT. Translated: CASSHRLATDTQYF.

J is TRBJ1-1 and V is TRBV7-3; 7 positions agree with TRBD1. V was clipped by 4 bases and J by 7 bases; unmatched bases: 6. This CDR3 region has 13 residues. The germline V gene has CDR1 SGHTA and CDR2 FQGTGA. The CDR3 nucleotides read TGTGCCAGCAGCTCCGACAGGGACAGTGAAGCTTTCTTT. It encodes CASSSDRDSEAFF.

The V call is TRBV11-2, the J call TRBJ2-7; 10 bases are a match to TRBD2. Germline V CDR1 and CDR2: SGHAT, FQNNGV. The CDR3 length is 18 residues. V gave up 5 bases and J gave up 3 bases; unmatched junction bases: 16. Here the CDR3 DNA reads TGTGCCAGCAGCCAAGCCGTAGCGGGAGGCCTCTATAACTACGAGCAGTACTTC. Protein: CASSQAVAGGLYNYEQYF.

CDR3 protein: CASSRTSISYEQYF. The DNA of the CDR3 is TGTGCCAGCAGCAGAACATCTATCTCCTACGAGCAGTACTTC. This chain joins TRBV12-3 or TRBV12-4 and TRBJ2-7; D is ambiguous. This CDR3 spans 14 amino acids. V was clipped by 6 bases and J by 0 bases, with 12 bases between them.

This clonotype was seen repeatedly, ten times or more. The chain links TRBV25-1 to TRBJ1-1; unclear D gene. Trimming pared 2 bases from V and 1 base from J, leaving 5 bases between. CDR3 length: 13 amino acids. CDR1 is MGHDK, CDR2 SYGVNS, per germline. CDR3 sequence reads: CASSEKENTEAFF. The CDR3 coding sequence is TGTGCCAGCAGTGAAAAGGAGAACACTGAAGCTTTCTTT.

In its sample, this clonotype was seen a few times. This chain connects TRBV6-2 or TRBV6-3 to TRBJ2-7; TRBD1 agrees at 7 bases. Per germline, CDR1 MNHEY and CDR2 SVGEGT. The junction had 10 bases not matched to a gene; V was cut back by 6 bases and J by 2 bases. CDR3 length: 15 amino acids. The CDR3 is CASRTYLDRTYEQYF. CDR3 coding DNA: TGTGCCAGCAGGACTTACTTGGACAGGACCTACGAGCAGTACTTC.

The sample holds a few counts of this clonotype. V is TRBV20-1 and J is TRBJ2-5; 8 positions agree with TRBD1. The junction had 10 bases not matched to a gene; V was cut back by 4 bases and J by 3 bases. The germline V gene encodes CDR1 DFQATT and CDR2 SNEGSKA (reference sequence). The CDR3 has 15 residues. The CDR3 region is CSATQGAEVKETQYF. CDR3 sequence (DNA): TGCAGTGCTACTCAGGGGGCTGAAGTGAAAGAGACCCAGTACTTC.

This clonotype has at least ten counts. The chain employs TRBV5-6 and TRBJ2-2; D ambiguous. Germline V gives CDR1 SGHDT, CDR2 YYEEEE. Trimming pared 2 bases from V and 8 bases from J, leaving 4 bases between. This CDR3 has 11 amino acids. CDR3 DNA: TGTGCCAGCAGCTTATGGGGGGAGCTGTTTTTT. Its protein product is CASSLWGELFF.

Many counts were recorded for this clonotype. The chain joins TRBV7-2 to TRBJ1-4; weak D call: TRBD1 (5 bases). The CDR3 contains 15 residues. Per germline, CDR1 SGHTA and CDR2 FQGNSA. Trimming removed 2 bases at V and 8 bases at J, with 15 bases between. CDR3 amino acids: CASSLQRGVEEKLFF. In nucleotides, the CDR3 is TGTGCCAGCAGCTTACAAAGAGGGGTTGAGGAAAAACTGTTTTTT.

This clonotype was seen many times. V usage is TRBV28 and J usage is TRBJ2-2; 7 bases map to TRBD2. CDR1 is MDHEN, CDR2 SYDVKM, per germline. The length of the CDR3 is 14 residues. The junction had 1 base not matched to a gene; V was cut back by 6 bases and J by 0 bases. The CDR3, as DNA: TGTGCCAGCAGGGGGAGGGCGAACACCGGGGAGCTGTTTTTT. Its translation: CASRGRANTGELFF.

This clonotype was detected many times. The chain couples TRBV20-1 to TRBJ2-3, with a weak D call TRBD1 (5 bases). Germline assignment: CDR1 DFQATT and CDR2 SNEGSKA (reference sequence). V lost 0 bases, J lost 3 bases, and 16 bases lay in between. The CDR3 is made up of 16 amino acids. The CDR3 coding sequence is TGCAGTGCTAGAGATCAGATTAGGGCAGGGACAGATACGCAGTATTTT. As protein: CSARDQIRAGTDTQYF.

The chain combines TRBV11-2 with TRBJ2-5; maybe TRBD2 (5 bases). CDR3 length equals 13 residues. The germline V gene encodes CDR1 SGHAT and CDR2 FQNNGV. V lost 0 bases to trimming and J lost 4 bases, with 6 bases between them. The DNA for the CDR3 is TGTGCCAGCAGCTTAGAGACTATAGAGACCCAGTACTTC. Encoded protein: CASSLETIETQYF.

The chain couples TRBV7-6 to TRBJ2-1; TRBD2 agrees at 7 bases. CDR1 is SGHVS, CDR2 FNYEAQ, per germline. The ends lost 1 base at V and 5 bases at J; junction bases unmatched: 2. The CDR3 has 14 amino acids. DNA for the CDR3: TGTGCCAGCAGCTTAGAGCGGGACGACAATGAGCAGTTCTTC. Protein: CASSLERDDNEQFF.